This is a list of T cell receptor beta chains from one sample in a study of shared clonotypes between healthy human individuals. The method was immunoSEQ multiplex PCR; TCRdb's version includes in-frame clones alone and lacks a portion of them. The profile shows about 700,000 clones, about 90% of them singletons. Sample: naive CD8+ T cells sorted from blood. The origin of the receptors is a man aged 25 to 40 in good health. The CDR3 runs from the conserved cysteine through the conserved F or W. D genes are given only for firm matches. Some rows have no size entry. The others give once, few or many, or a class for an expanded clone.

CDR3 length,D gene,J gene,V gene,clone size,CDR3 DNA,CDR3 protein
16,TRBD2,TRBJ2-1,TRBV27,.,TGTGCCAGCAGTTTATCGCCGGGACTAGCGGAAAATGAGCAGTTCTTC,CASSLSPGLAENEQFF
15,.,TRBJ2-3,TRBV30,.,TGTGCCTGGAGTGGTTTGGCGGGGAACACAGATACGCAGTATTTT,CAWSGLAGNTDTQYF
10,.,TRBJ1-2,TRBV9,once,TGTGCCAGCAGCGGGAGGGGCTACACCTTC,CASSGRGYTF
17,.,TRBJ2-7,TRBV9,.,TGTGCCAGCAGCGAGTCCTACTCAACCGGACCGGCATGGGAGCAGTACTTC,CASSESYSTGPAWEQYF
13,.,TRBJ2-2,TRBV19,.,TGTGCCAGTACCACTAGATACACCGGGGAGCTGTTTTTT,CASTTRYTGELFF
14,.,TRBJ2-5,TRBV15,.,TGTGCCACCAGCCCCGCAAACCTAGAAAAGACCCAGTACTTC,CATSPANLEKTQYF
14,.,TRBJ2-3,TRBV27,.,TGTGCCAGCAGTTTAGTTGGGGACCTGGATACGCAGTATTTT,CASSLVGDLDTQYF
16,.,TRBJ2-7,TRBV27,once,TGTGCCAGCAGTTCTTCCGTGGGGCAGGTATCCTACGAGCAGTACTTC,CASSSSVGQVSYEQYF
16,TRBD1,TRBJ1-1,TRBV4-2,.,TGTGCCAGCAGCTTGGTATTGACAGGGACGAACACTGAAGCTTTCTTT,CASSLVLTGTNTEAFF
16,.,TRBJ2-1,TRBV14,.,TGTGCCAGCAGCCACCGGACCCGACGTGGTATGAATGAGCAGTTCTTC,CASSHRTRRGMNEQFF
16,TRBD1,TRBJ2-3,TRBV10-3,.,TGTGCCATCAGTGAAGGACAGGGAGGCCCCACAGATACGCAGTATTTT,CAISEGQGGPTDTQYF
14,.,TRBJ1-5,TRBV4-1,.,TGCGCCAGCAGCCAAGCTGGGGTGGATCAGCCCCAGCATTTT,CASSQAGVDQPQHF
15,TRBD1,TRBJ2-7,TRBV4-1,.,TGCGCCAGCAGCCAGGGGGACAGTTCTACTAGGGAGCAGTACTTC,CASSQGDSSTREQYF